Described below is a single T cell receptor beta chain sequence and its context. Its antigen is not known. Trimming removed 0 bases from V and 7 bases from J; junction bases left unmatched: 8. Germline V gives CDR1 LGHNA, CDR2 YSLEER. This CDR3 is 16 amino acids long. Samples each yielded at least 5 micrograms of total RNA. Next came a second PCR, run for roughly 7 to 12 cycles, which used a sample-barcoded 5' primer along with a J-beta primer mix. TCRdb ran MiXCR on the 5' RACE reads and lists one entry per CDR3 protein. The profile covers around 790,000 distinct CDR3 sequences, with around 45% appearing a single time and roughly 19% taken by the ten largest. This sample was taken from a study of blood T cells in healthy people across ages. Notes on the study in general: Strongly correlated with naive T cell percentage was TCR beta diversity.

The TCR comes from a man aged 60-69 years in good health. Sequencing was performed on blood. The genes are TRBV4-3 and TRBJ2-5, with 10 bases that match TRBD2. CDR3 nucleotide sequence: TGCGCCAGCAGCCAAGAATATTCTAGCGGGGGAATGACCCAGTACTTC. Its protein is CASSQEYSSGGMTQYF.